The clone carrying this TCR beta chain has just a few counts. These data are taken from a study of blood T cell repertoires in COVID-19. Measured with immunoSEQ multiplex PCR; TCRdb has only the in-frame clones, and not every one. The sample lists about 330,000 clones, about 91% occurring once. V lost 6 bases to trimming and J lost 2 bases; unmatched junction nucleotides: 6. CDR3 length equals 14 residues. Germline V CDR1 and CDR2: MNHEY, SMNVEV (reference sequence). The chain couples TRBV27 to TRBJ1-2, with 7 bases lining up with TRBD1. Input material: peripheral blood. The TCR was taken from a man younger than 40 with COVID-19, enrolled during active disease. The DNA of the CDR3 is TGTGCCAGCAGCCAAGGGGGACAGAACTATGGCTACACCTTC. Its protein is CASSQGGQNYGYTF.